These 32 T cell receptor beta chains came from one sample sequenced in a study of T cells in Graves' hyperthyroidism and ophthalmopathy. RNA transcripts yielded amplified TCR beta CDR3 regions. The primer set for the first-round RT-PCR of the TCR CDR3 was HTBI. MiXCR was run by TCRdb on the multiplex PCR reads, yielding one entry per CDR3 protein. The sample yields roughly 380,000 distinct CDR3 sequences, 15% to 20% seen once. Sequenced material: blood. The receptors here all came from a woman in her thirties or forties with Graves' ophthalmopathy.

This chain uses TRBV19 with TRBJ1-5; tentatively, D is TRBD1 (5 bases). V lost 6 bases to trimming and J lost 3 bases, with 15 bases between them. This CDR3 is built from 15 residues. Germline lookup yields CDR1 LNHDA and CDR2 SQIVND (reference sequence). DNA for the CDR3: TGTGCCAGTAGCCACGAAGGGACCATCAATCAGCCCCAGCATTTT. Encoded protein: CASSHEGTINQPQHF. The full variable domain, in which reference TRBV19 and TRBJ1-5 provide the parts outside the CDR3, is DGGITQSPKYLFRKEGQNVTLSCEQNLNHDAMYWYRQDPGQGLRLIYYSQIVNDFQKGDIAEGYSVSREKKESFPLTVTSAQKNPTAFYLCASSHEGTINQPQHFGDGTRLSIL.

In its sample, this clonotype was seen a few times. The chain carries TRBV5-5 and TRBJ2-4; 10 nucleotides match TRBD2. CDR1 is SGHKS and CDR2 is YYEKEE in the germline V gene (reference sequence). Trimming cost V 2 bases and J 0 bases; bases outside gene matches: 8. This CDR3 spans 18 amino acids. The CDR3 DNA is TGTGCCAGCAGCTTTAGTGGACTAGCGGATTTAGCCAAAAACATTCAGTACTTC. Protein: CASSFSGLADLAKNIQYF.

This clonotype was counted ten times or more. The chain is built from TRBV27 and TRBJ2-7; 12 positions match TRBD1. After removal of 0 bases from V and 1 base from J, the junction contained 1 base not matched to a gene. Per the germline V gene, CDR1 is MNHEY and CDR2 is SMNVEV (reference sequence). The CDR3 extends over 16 amino acids. Written as DNA, the CDR3 is TGTGCCAGCAGTTTATCGGGACAGGGGGCTTCCTACGAGCAGTACTTC. Its translation: CASSLSGQGASYEQYF.

This clonotype has only a few counts. The chain employs TRBV10-3 and TRBJ1-2, with a tentative D call TRBD1 (6 bases). This CDR3 is 15 amino acids long. Germline V lookup: CDR1 ENHRY, CDR2 SYGVKD. Trimming took off 2 bases at V and 3 bases at J, with 13 bases between the two ends. CDR3 bases: TGTGCCATCAGTGAGATAGGACAGTCCTACTATGGCTACACCTTC. Translating it yields CAISEIGQSYYGYTF.

Ten or more counts support this clonotype. V and J are TRBV15 and TRBJ2-3; 10 nucleotides match TRBD2. Germline V gene sequence: CDR1 LNHNV, CDR2 YYDKDF (reference sequence). J gave up 1 base and V 6 bases, and 4 bases lay outside the gene matches. This CDR3 is 15 amino acids long. The DNA of the CDR3 is TGTGCCACCAGTTCAGCGGGAGGGCGCACAGATACGCAGTATTTT. Translation gives CATSSAGGRTDTQYF.

In its sample, this clonotype was seen many times. This chain uses TRBV29-1 with TRBJ2-5; perhaps TRBD2 as D (6 bases). Trimming removed 4 bases at V and 4 bases at J, with 13 bases between. This CDR3 is 13 amino acids long. CDR1 is SQVTM and CDR2 is ANQGSEA in the germline V gene. The CDR3 spells CSVAGRVRETQYF. As DNA, the CDR3 is TGCAGCGTTGCCGGGAGAGTTAGAGAGACCCAGTACTTC.

This clonotype was detected only a few times. This chain links TRBV14 with TRBJ2-2, with 10 bases fitting TRBD2. J was trimmed by 4 bases and V by 2 bases; bases with no gene match: 16. The CDR3 covers 20 residues. Germline V gives CDR1 SGHDN, CDR2 FVKESK. The CDR3, as DNA: TGTGCCAGCAGCCAACTCATGGTGGCCGGACTAGCGGAGCTCACCGGGGAGCTGTTTTTT. It translates to CASSQLMVAGLAELTGELFF.

In this sample, this clonotype turned up many times. The chain couples TRBV6-4 to TRBJ2-2, with 8 bases that match TRBD2. Germline V lookup: CDR1 MRHNA, CDR2 SNTAGT. This CDR3 is built from 17 residues. Trimming at V came to 6 bases and at J to 6 bases, leaving 15 bases not matched to a gene. CDR3 nucleotides: TGTGCCAGCAGCCTCATACCGGGACTAGTGGGTGCCGGGGAGCTGTTTTTT. Its protein is CASSLIPGLVGAGELFF.

There are many counts of this clonotype. The chain joins TRBV28 to TRBJ2-7, with 10 positions matching TRBD2. Germline trimming cut 3 bases from V and 0 bases from J; bases unmatched to any gene: 8. This CDR3 comprises 17 residues. CDR1 and CDR2 (germline): MDHEN, SYDVKM. CDR3 DNA sequence: TGTGCCAGCAGTTTCGGGCCCGGACTAGCGGACTCCTACGAGCAGTACTTC. It encodes CASSFGPGLADSYEQYF.

This clonotype was recorded many times. The gene calls are TRBV25-1 and TRBJ1-5, with D possibly matching TRBD1 (5 bases). The CDR3 contains 14 residues. CDR1 and CDR2 from the germline V gene are MGHDK and SYGVNS. Trimming pared 0 bases from V and 6 bases from J, leaving 9 bases between. CDR3 coding DNA: TGTGCCAGCAGTGAATACGGGGGGGTTCAGCCCCAGCATTTT. It translates to CASSEYGGVQPQHF.

V and J are TRBV30 and TRBJ1-1; TRBD1 might be the D (5 bases). Germline CDR1 GTSNPN, CDR2 SVGIG (reference sequence). The CDR3 runs to 10 residues. Trimming removed 5 bases from V and 8 bases from J, with 9 bases in between. CDR3 amino acids: CAWGGREAFF. The CDR3 DNA sequence: TGTGCCTGGGGGGGGAGGGAAGCTTTCTTT.

At least ten counts were recorded for this clonotype. The chain recombines TRBV28 with TRBJ2-5; tentative D call: TRBD2 (5 bases). Germline assignment: CDR1 MDHEN and CDR2 SYDVKM. The CDR3 is 14 residues long. V lost 1 base, J lost 4 bases, and 10 bases lay in between. The CDR3: CASSLSGVGETQYF. CDR3 nucleotides: TGTGCCAGCAGTTTATCCGGGGTGGGAGAGACCCAGTACTTC. Looking up the rest from reference TRBV28 and TRBJ2-5 gives the full variable domain: DVKVTQSSRYLVKRTGEKVFLECVQDMDHENMFWYRQDPGLGLRLIYFSYDVKMKEKGDIPEGYSVSREKKERFSLILESASTNQTSMYLCASSLSGVGETQYFGPGTRLLVL.

In its sample, this clonotype was seen a few times. The chain recombines TRBV2 with TRBJ2-5; 7 nucleotides agree with TRBD1. This CDR3 comprises 17 residues. Looked up from germline, CDR1 is SNHLY and CDR2 is FYNNEI. V lost 2 bases, J lost 1 base, and 10 bases stayed unmatched. The CDR3 DNA is TGTGCCAGCAGTGAATGGGGACAGAAACCTTCCCAAGAGACCCAGTACTTC. Protein product: CASSEWGQKPSQETQYF.

In its sample, this clonotype was seen many times. The J gene is TRBJ2-2, the V gene TRBV12-3 or TRBV12-4; D is possibly TRBD1 (6 bases). Trimming pared 4 bases from V and 3 bases from J, leaving 15 bases between. The CDR3 runs 16 residues. The CDR3 spells CASSYTGLRYTGELFF. CDR3 bases: TGTGCCAGCAGTTATACAGGGTTGAGGTACACCGGGGAGCTGTTTTTT.

This clonotype occurred many times. This sequence joins TRBV28 and TRBJ1-5; D ambiguous. Per the germline V gene, CDR1 is MDHEN and CDR2 is SYDVKM. The length of the CDR3 is 15 residues. The V gene lost 1 base and the J gene lost 3 bases, with 10 bases spanning the gap. In DNA, the CDR3 is TGTGCCAGCAGTTTATTCGTAAGGATCAATCAGCCCCAGCATTTT. Protein product: CASSLFVRINQPQHF.

This clonotype came up many times. The V call is TRBV7-9, the J call TRBJ2-7; TRBD2 matches at 8 bases. From germline, CDR1 is SEHNR and CDR2 FQNEAQ (reference sequence). With 1 base clipped from V and 6 bases from J, the junction kept 5 bases outside the gene matches. This CDR3 comprises 14 residues. CDR3 loop: CASSLGLARGEQYF. The CDR3 nucleotides read TGTGCCAGCAGCTTAGGACTAGCGAGGGGCGAGCAGTACTTC.

This clonotype was found many times. The chain carries TRBV30 and TRBJ2-6; D might be TRBD2 (6 bases). This CDR3 comprises 16 residues. V dropped 3 bases and J dropped 1 base, with 13 bases sitting between them. Germline-derived CDR1 and CDR2 are GTSNPN and SVGIG (reference sequence). The CDR3 sequence: CAWSPLGGSGANVLTF. In nucleotides, the CDR3 is TGTGCCTGGAGCCCTCTCGGGGGATCTGGGGCCAACGTCCTGACTTTC.

V and J are TRBV12-3 or TRBV12-4 and TRBJ1-1, with no clear D. Trimming shortened V by 7 bases and J by 3 bases, and 12 bases separated the two germline ends. The CDR3 has 13 amino acids. The CDR3: CASTRRFDTEAFF. CDR3 sequence (DNA): TGTGCCAGCACACGCCGATTCGACACTGAAGCTTTCTTT.

This clonotype was observed many times. The V gene is TRBV6-5, the J gene TRBJ1-2, with a tentative D call TRBD1 (5 bases). The germline V gene encodes CDR1 MNHEY and CDR2 SVGAGI. With 5 bases removed from V and 4 bases from J, the gap between germline ends came to 11 bases. This CDR3 has 13 residues. The CDR3 DNA sequence: TGTGCCAGCAGTCCCGACAGAACCTATGGCTACACCTTC. Protein product: CASSPDRTYGYTF.

This clonotype has only a few counts. The junction and the germline gene differ at one end; a read error may be behind it. The V gene is TRBV18, the J gene TRBJ2-7; D not certain. Germline V gives CDR1 KGHSH, CDR2 LQKENI. The CDR3 has 13 amino acids. CDR3 bases: TGTGCCAGCCCACCTGGGTCGACTTACGAGCAGTACTTC. Translation: CASPPGSTYEQYF.

Concerning this clonotype itself: At one end, the junction sequence differs from germline, possibly due to a read error. The genes are TRBV3-1 and TRBJ2-7; the D is unclear. The CDR3 runs 13 residues. Germline V gene data show CDR1 as LGHDT and CDR2 as YNNKEL (reference sequence). The CDR3 loop reads CASTQHGQDEQYF. The CDR3 DNA sequence: TGTGCCAGCACCCAACATGGGCAAGACGAGCAGTACTTC.

This clonotype showed up many times. This chain uses TRBV12-3 or TRBV12-4 with TRBJ2-7; 8 bases agree with TRBD2. V trimming: 8 bases; J trimming: 1 base; junction bases outside the gene matches: 4. CDR3 size: 13 residues. CDR3 sequence reads: CASGTRGSYEQYF. DNA of the CDR3: TGTGCCAGCGGGACTAGAGGATCCTACGAGCAGTACTTC.

This clonotype was seen ten or more times. The chain links TRBV28 to TRBJ1-5; the D gene is possibly TRBD1 (5 bases). The CDR3 covers 15 residues. Trimming stripped 6 bases from V and 0 bases from J, with 12 bases between. In germline, CDR1 is MDHEN, CDR2 SYDVKM. The CDR3 reads CASREGFYSNQPQHF. CDR3 nucleotides: TGTGCCAGCAGGGAGGGGTTCTATAGCAATCAGCCCCAGCATTTT.

The CDR3 DNA sequence: TGTGCCAGCAGTTTTTCGTTGGATACTTGGGCTTTCTTT. This codes for CASSFSLDTWAFF. The chain carries TRBV28 and TRBJ1-1; D not resolved. Per the germline V gene, CDR1 is MDHEN and CDR2 is SYDVKM. V was clipped by 3 bases and J by 11 bases, with 16 bases between them. This CDR3 is 13 amino acids long.

This clonotype has at least ten counts. The gene calls are TRBV12-3 or TRBV12-4 and TRBJ2-5; a weak D match, TRBD1 (5 bases). This CDR3 is 16 amino acids long. V was shortened by 4 bases and J by 1 base, with 16 bases between the two germline ends. The CDR3 loop reads CASSYRNSPFQETQYF. In DNA, the CDR3 is TGTGCCAGCAGTTACAGGAACTCCCCGTTCCAAGAGACCCAGTACTTC.

This clonotype has only one observation. This chain connects TRBV6-2 or TRBV6-3 to TRBJ1-5, with D unclear. Trimming stripped 4 bases from V and 4 bases from J, with 14 bases between. This CDR3 spans 15 amino acids. Germline loops: CDR1 MNHEY, CDR2 SVGEGT. The DNA for the CDR3 is TGTGCCAGCAGTTTCTCCGGCACCCGAAATCAGCCCCAGCATTTT. Amino acids: CASSFSGTRNQPQHF.

This clonotype showed up many times. Just one base apart from a much larger clone, this may be a read error. The chain employs TRBV6-1 and TRBJ1-2, with D unresolved. The V gene's germline CDR1 is MNHNS and CDR2 SASEGT. The CDR3 runs 12 residues. The CDR3 reads CASRTETGGYAF. For the CDR3, the DNA is TGTGCCAGCAGGACCGAAACTGGCGGCTACGCCTTC.

The chain is built from TRBV4-3 and TRBJ2-7, with TRBD1 matching over 10 bases. The CDR3 is 15 residues long. The germline V gene has CDR1 LGHNA and CDR2 YSLEER. Trimming took 3 bases from V and 1 from J; bases not matched to a gene: 3. The CDR3 sequence: CASSHRDRGSYEQYF. CDR3 DNA: TGCGCCAGCAGCCACCGGGACAGGGGTTCCTACGAGCAGTACTTC.

This clonotype appeared many times. The chain recombines TRBV28 with TRBJ1-2; possible D gene TRBD1, 6 bases. Germline V gene sequence: CDR1 MDHEN, CDR2 SYDVKM. V was clipped by 5 bases and J by 8 bases, with 15 bases between them. This CDR3 region has 13 residues. CDR3 nucleotide sequence: TGTGCCAGCAGTAACGCAGGGGCGAAGGGCTACACCTTC. This gives the protein CASSNAGAKGYTF.

This clonotype was seen at least ten times. The rearrangement links TRBV27 to TRBJ2-7; the match to TRBD1 covers 8 bases. The CDR3 sequence is 13 residues long. J lost 2 bases, V lost 8 bases, and 5 bases had no gene match. Germline V gene lookup returns CDR1 MNHEY and CDR2 SMNVEV (reference sequence). This CDR3 is CASGQQGAYEQYF. CDR3 DNA: TGTGCCAGCGGACAACAGGGGGCCTACGAGCAGTACTTC.

This clonotype was observed at least ten times. This sequence joins TRBV2 and TRBJ1-3; a weak D match, TRBD1 (5 bases). Between the trimmed V and J ends, which lost 6 bases and 7 bases, there was a span of 13 bases. The CDR3 spans 13 residues. Germline V lookup: CDR1 SNHLY, CDR2 FYNNEI. DNA for the CDR3: TGTGCCAGCAGCGCCTACGGGACGAACACCATATATTTT. Translation gives CASSAYGTNTIYF.

This clonotype was seen at least ten times. V gene TRBV11-2 combines with J gene TRBJ2-7, with TRBD1 matching over 7 bases. Per germline, CDR1 SGHAT and CDR2 FQNNGV. The V and J ends lost 6 bases and 9 bases, in that order; junction bases with no gene match: 17. CDR3 length: 15 amino acids. The CDR3 spells CASREQGREGWGQYF. The CDR3 DNA reads as TGTGCCAGCAGGGAACAGGGGCGCGAGGGCTGGGGGCAGTACTTC.